This T cell receptor (beta chain) is drawn from a study of blood T cell repertoires in COVID-19. Overall study: Sites across the United States, Italy and Spain contributed samples from acute and convalescent COVID-19. Sources were T cells, B-cell-depleted T cells, or PBMCs; the material itself was cDNA or gDNA.

Trimming stripped 0 bases from V and 0 bases from J, with 13 bases between. The CDR3 is 16 amino acids. The germline V gene has CDR1 SQVTM and CDR2 ANQGSEA. Original handling: Scientists estimated how many nucleated cells there were by amplifying reference gene primers. Sequencing used immunoSEQ multiplex PCR; TCRdb keeps in-frame clones, though not all of them. The V and J calls and clone size are taken from that table; D and trimming were inferred from the DNA. The profile covers approximately 180,000 clones, with approximately 85% appearing a single time and 11% taken by the ten largest. The chain links TRBV29-1 to TRBJ2-3, with a possible D match to TRBD2 (5 bases). The specimen sequenced was peripheral blood. The TCR comes from a human donor with active or convalescent COVID-19. The donor label of this sample is uncertain. Written as DNA, the CDR3 is TGCAGCGTTGAAGATCCCAGGACGGGAAGCACAGATACGCAGTATTTT. This gives the protein CSVEDPRTGSTDTQYF.